Listed below are T cell receptor beta chains from one sample, sequenced in a study of post-analysis software for immune sequencing data. TCRdb itself ran the PCR reads through MiXCR, one entry per CDR3 protein. The data contain some 890,000 distinct CDR3 sequences, around 53% of them singletons. The sample was blood. These receptors were collected from a girl between 10 and 17 years old with multiple sclerosis. Both conserved end residues are part of each CDR3. A D gene is named only where the DNA matches it firmly. Rows give clone size only sometimes, using once, few, many, or a class for an expanded clone.

-	TRBV20-1	TRBJ1-2	-	CSAILGNQGGYTF	TGCAGTGCCATACTAGGGAACCAGGGAGGCTACACCTTC
-	TRBV4-1	TRBJ1-1	TRBD1	CASSQTGGDTEAFF	TGCGCCAGCAGCCAAACAGGGGGGGACACTGAAGCTTTCTTT
-	TRBV12-3/TRBV12-4	TRBJ2-3	-	CASRSTPSGPTDTQYF	TGTGCCAGCAGGAGTACCCCCAGCGGGCCGACAGATACGCAGTATTTT
once	TRBV2	TRBJ2-7	TRBD2	CASSVLAGAMIYEQYF	TGTGCCAGCAGCGTCCTAGCGGGTGCGATGATCTACGAGCAGTACTTC
-	TRBV6-5	TRBJ2-5	-	CASSYWEGAGAQETQYF	TGTGCCAGCAGTTACTGGGAGGGGGCAGGTGCCCAAGAGACCCAGTACTTC
-	TRBV3-1	TRBJ2-7	-	CASSQATATYEQYF	TGTGCCAGCAGCCAAGCGACAGCAACCTACGAGCAGTACTTC
-	TRBV4-1	TRBJ1-5	-	CASSRDSASNQPQHF	TGCGCCAGCAGCCGGGACTCGGCTAGCAATCAGCCCCAGCATTTT
few	TRBV7-9	TRBJ1-2	TRBD1	CASSRGTGGNGYTF	TGTGCCAGCAGCCGGGGGACAGGGGGCAATGGCTACACCTTC
-	TRBV12-3/TRBV12-4	TRBJ2-1	TRBD2	CAGSSGGANNEQFF	TGTGCCGGCAGTTCGGGGGGGGCAAACAATGAGCAGTTCTTC
-	TRBV15	TRBJ2-7	TRBD2	CATSRVGGSSYEQYF	TGTGCCACCAGCAGAGTGGGCGGGAGCTCCTACGAGCAGTACTTC
-	TRBV14	TRBJ2-1	-	CASSQVSGAEQFF	TGTGCCAGCAGCCAAGTTTCAGGGGCTGAGCAGTTCTTC
few	TRBV14	TRBJ1-2	TRBD1	CASSQADRASYGYTF	TGTGCCAGCAGCCAGGCCGACAGGGCTTCCTATGGCTACACCTTC
-	TRBV12-3/TRBV12-4	TRBJ1-2	TRBD1	CASSPPREGAFNYGYTF	TGTGCCAGCAGTCCCCCCCGGGAGGGGGCCTTTAACTATGGCTACACCTTC
-	TRBV29-1	TRBJ2-1	TRBD2	CSAEKRGSYNEQFF	TGCAGCGCTGAAAAGCGGGGGTCCTACAATGAGCAGTTCTTC
few	TRBV2	TRBJ2-7	-	CASSAGQYYEQYF	TGTGCCAGCAGCGCGGGACAATACTACGAGCAGTACTTC
-	TRBV12-3/TRBV12-4	TRBJ2-1	TRBD2	CASSAGRTGGHNEQFF	TGTGCCAGCAGTGCTGGGCGGACGGGAGGACATAATGAGCAGTTCTTC
-	TRBV7-9	TRBJ2-5	TRBD2	CASSISGRHFGETQYF	TGTGCCAGCAGCATTAGCGGGAGGCACTTTGGGGAGACCCAGTACTTC